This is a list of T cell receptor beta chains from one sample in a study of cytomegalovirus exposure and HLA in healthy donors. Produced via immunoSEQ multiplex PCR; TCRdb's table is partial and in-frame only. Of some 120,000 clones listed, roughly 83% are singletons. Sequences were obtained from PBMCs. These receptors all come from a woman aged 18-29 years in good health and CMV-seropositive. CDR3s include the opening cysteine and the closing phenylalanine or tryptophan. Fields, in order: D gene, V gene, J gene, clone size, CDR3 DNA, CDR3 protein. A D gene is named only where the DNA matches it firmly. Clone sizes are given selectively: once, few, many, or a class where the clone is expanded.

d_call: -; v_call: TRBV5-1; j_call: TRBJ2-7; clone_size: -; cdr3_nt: TGCGCCAGCAGCTTTGGGTCGAGAGGTAACTACGAGCAGTACTTC; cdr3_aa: CASSFGSRGNYEQYF
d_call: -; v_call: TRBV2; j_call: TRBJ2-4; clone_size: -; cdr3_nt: TGTGCCAGCAGTGTTACACCTCTAGCCAAAAACATTCAGTACTTC; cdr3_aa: CASSVTPLAKNIQYF
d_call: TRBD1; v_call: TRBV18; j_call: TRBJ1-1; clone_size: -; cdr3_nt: TGTGCCAGCTCACCCAGGGGACAGGGAATTAGGAACACTGAAGCTTTCTTT; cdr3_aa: CASSPRGQGIRNTEAFF
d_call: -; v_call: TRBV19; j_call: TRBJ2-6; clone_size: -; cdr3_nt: TGTGCCAGTAGTATAGGACAATTCTCTGGGGCCAACGTCCTGACTTTC; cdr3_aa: CASSIGQFSGANVLTF
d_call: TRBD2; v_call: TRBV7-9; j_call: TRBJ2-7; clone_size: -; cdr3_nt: TGTGCCAGCAGCCAGACTAGCGGGAGAAACGAGCAGTACTTC; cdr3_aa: CASSQTSGRNEQYF
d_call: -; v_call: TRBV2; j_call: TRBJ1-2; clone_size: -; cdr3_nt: TGTGCCAGCAGTGTGCAGGCGGAGGGGGGCTACACCTTC; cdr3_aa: CASSVQAEGGYTF
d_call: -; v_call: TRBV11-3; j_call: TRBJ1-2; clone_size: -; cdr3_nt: TGTGCCAGCAGCTTAGGAGGGAACTATGGCTACACCTTC; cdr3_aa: CASSLGGNYGYTF
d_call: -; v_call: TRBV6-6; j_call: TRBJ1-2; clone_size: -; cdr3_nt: TGTGCCACTCAAGCCGGGAGCTATGGCTACACCTTC; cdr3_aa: CATQAGSYGYTF
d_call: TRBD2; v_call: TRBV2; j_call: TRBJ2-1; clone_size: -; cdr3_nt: TGTGCCAGCAAGGCCGCCGCTAGCGGGAGTTATGAGCAGTTCTTC; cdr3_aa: CASKAAASGSYEQFF
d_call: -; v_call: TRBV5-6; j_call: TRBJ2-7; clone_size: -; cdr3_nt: TGTGCCAGCAGCTCCCGTCGCGAGCAGTACTTC; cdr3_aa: CASSSRREQYF
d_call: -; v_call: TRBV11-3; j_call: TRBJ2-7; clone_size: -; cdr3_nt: TGTGCCAGCAGCTTAGGCAGGACTGAAGGCGAGCAGTACTTC; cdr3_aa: CASSLGRTEGEQYF
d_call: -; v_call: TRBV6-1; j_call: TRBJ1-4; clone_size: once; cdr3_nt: TGTGCCAGCAGCCTCCGGGCAGGGTTGAATGAAAAACTGTTTTTT; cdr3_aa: CASSLRAGLNEKLFF
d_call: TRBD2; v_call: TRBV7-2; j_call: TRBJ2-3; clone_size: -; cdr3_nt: TGTGCCAGCAGCCCCGGCCTAGCGGGAGGATCAGATACGCAGTATTTT; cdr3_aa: CASSPGLAGGSDTQYF
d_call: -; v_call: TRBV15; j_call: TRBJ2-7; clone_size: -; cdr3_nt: TGTGCCACCAGCAGAGATAGGGGCGAGCAGTACTTC; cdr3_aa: CATSRDRGEQYF
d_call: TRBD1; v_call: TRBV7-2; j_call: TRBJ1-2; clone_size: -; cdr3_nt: TGTGCCAGCAGCTTAGACGTGACAGGGATATTGGAGGGTGGCTACACCTTC; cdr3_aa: CASSLDVTGILEGGYTF
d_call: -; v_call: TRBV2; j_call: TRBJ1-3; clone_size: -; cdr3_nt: TGTGCCAGCAGTGACACCAGCTCTGGAAACACCATATATTTT; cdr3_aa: CASSDTSSGNTIYF
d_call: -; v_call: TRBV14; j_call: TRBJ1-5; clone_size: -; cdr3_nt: TGTGCCAGCAGCCAAGATTCGGATCAGCCCCAGCATTTT; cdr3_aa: CASSQDSDQPQHF
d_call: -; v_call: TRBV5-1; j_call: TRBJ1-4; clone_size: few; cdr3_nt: TGCGCCAGCAGCCCGAGCCGCGGGGTTAATGAAAAACTGTTTTTT; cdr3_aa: CASSPSRGVNEKLFF
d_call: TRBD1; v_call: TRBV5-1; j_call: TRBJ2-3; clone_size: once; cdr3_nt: TGCGCCAGCCAGGGACAGTACTTCACAGATACGCAGTATTTT; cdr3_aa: CASQGQYFTDTQYF
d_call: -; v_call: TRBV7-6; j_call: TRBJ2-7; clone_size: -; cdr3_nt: TGTGCCAGCAGCACCTTGGGGGCGGCTTCCTACGAGCAGTACTTC; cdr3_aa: CASSTLGAASYEQYF
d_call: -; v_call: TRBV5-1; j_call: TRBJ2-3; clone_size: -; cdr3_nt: TGCGCCAGCAGCTTGGAGATAGGGGAATCAGATACGCAGTATTTT; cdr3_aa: CASSLEIGESDTQYF
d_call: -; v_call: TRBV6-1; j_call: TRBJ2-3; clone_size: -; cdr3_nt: TGTGCCAGCAGTGCTGTGGTCACAGGTACGCAGTATTTT; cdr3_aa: CASSAVVTGTQYF
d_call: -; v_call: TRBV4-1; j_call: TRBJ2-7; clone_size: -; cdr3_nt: TGCGCCAGCAGCCAAACCCCCTCGACAGGTTCCTACGAGCAGTACTTC; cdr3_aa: CASSQTPSTGSYEQYF
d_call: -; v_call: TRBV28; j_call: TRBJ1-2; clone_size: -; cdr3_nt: TGTGCCAGCAGTTCCAGGGCCGGTGGGGACTATGGCTACACCTTC; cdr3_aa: CASSSRAGGDYGYTF
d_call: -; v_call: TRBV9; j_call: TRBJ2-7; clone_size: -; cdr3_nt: TGTGCCAGCAGCCCCAGGGGACCAGGGGACGAGCAGTACTTC; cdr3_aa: CASSPRGPGDEQYF
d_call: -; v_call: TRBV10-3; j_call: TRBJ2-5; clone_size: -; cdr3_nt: TGTGCCATCAGTGATTCGCGCGGGCCCCAAGAGACCCAGTACTTC; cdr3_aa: CAISDSRGPQETQYF
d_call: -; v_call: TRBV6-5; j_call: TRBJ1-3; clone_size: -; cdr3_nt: TGTGCCAGCAGTTACTCGGGCCCTTGGTCTGGAAACACCATATATTTT; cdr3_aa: CASSYSGPWSGNTIYF
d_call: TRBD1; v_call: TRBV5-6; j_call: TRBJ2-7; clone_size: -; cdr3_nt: TGTGCCAGCAGCCTCACCGGGACAGGGGGCGACGAGCAGTACTTC; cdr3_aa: CASSLTGTGGDEQYF
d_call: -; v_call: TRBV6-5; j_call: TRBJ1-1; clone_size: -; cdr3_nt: TGTGCCAGCAGTTACGAGGGCACTGAAGCTTTCTTT; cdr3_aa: CASSYEGTEAFF
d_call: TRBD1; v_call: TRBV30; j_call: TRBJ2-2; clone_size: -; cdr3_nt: TGTGCCTCCCCCGGGACAGCCAACACCGGGGAGCTGTTTTTT; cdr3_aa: CASPGTANTGELFF
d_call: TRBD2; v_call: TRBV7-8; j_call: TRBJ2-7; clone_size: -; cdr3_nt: TGTGCCAGCAGCTTCCTACTAGCGGGACCCTACGAGCAGTACTTC; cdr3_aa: CASSFLLAGPYEQYF
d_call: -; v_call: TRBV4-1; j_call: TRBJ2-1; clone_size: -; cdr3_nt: TGCGCCAGCAGCTATTACAATGAGCAGTTCTTC; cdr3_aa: CASSYYNEQFF
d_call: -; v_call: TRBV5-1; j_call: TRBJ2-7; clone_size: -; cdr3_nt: TGCGCCAGCATGCCCGAGCCGAGCTCCTACGAGCAGTACTTC; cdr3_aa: CASMPEPSSYEQYF